Listed below are T cell receptor beta chains from one sample, sequenced in a study of CD8+CD57+ T cells in acquired aplastic anemia. MiXCR, applied by TCRdb to the reads, yields one record per CDR3 protein. This sample has around 430,000 distinct CDR3 sequences, with around 30% found just once. The sequencing sample was made of sorted CD4+, CD8+, or CD8+CD57+ T cells (not recorded which) from PBMCs. All receptors come from a human donor with aplastic anemia. The CDR3 runs from the conserved cysteine through the conserved F or W. The D gene is left open where the match is weak. Clone size appears in some rows only: once, few, many, or a class for an expanded clone.

V gene	clone size	D gene	J gene	CDR3 protein	CDR3 DNA
TRBV4-1	-	-	TRBJ2-3	CASSHLDGGIDTQYF	TGCGCCAGCAGCCATCTCGACGGGGGAATAGATACGCAGTATTTT
TRBV6-5	few	-	TRBJ2-3	CASSYSSAADTQYF	TGTGCCAGCAGTTACTCATCCGCGGCAGATACGCAGTATTTT
TRBV6-1	few	TRBD2	TRBJ2-5	CASTKGGTSGETQYF	TGTGCCAGCACCAAAGGGGGGACTAGCGGGGAGACCCAGTACTTC
TRBV7-2	-	-	TRBJ1-2	CASSLSGGTGYTF	TGTGCCAGCAGCTTGAGCGGGGGGACCGGCTACACCTTC
TRBV2	many	-	TRBJ2-5	CASRETAPREETQYF	TGTGCCAGCAGAGAGACCGCCCCAAGAGAAGAGACCCAGTACTTC
TRBV20-1	-	-	TRBJ1-1	CSVGLNTEAFF	TGCAGTGTTGGTTTGAACACTGAAGCTTTCTTT
TRBV24-1	-	TRBD2	TRBJ2-5	CATERGLGGQETQYF	TGTGCCACAGAGCGGGGACTGGGTGGACAAGAGACCCAGTACTTC
TRBV10-3	many	TRBD2	TRBJ2-5	CAISPGTSGIKGETQYF	TGTGCCATCAGCCCCGGGACTAGCGGTATAAAAGGGGAGACCCAGTACTTC
TRBV6-1	-	-	TRBJ1-2	CASQGGANYGYTF	TGTGCCAGCCAGGGAGGTGCTAACTATGGCTACACCTTC
TRBV30	few	-	TRBJ2-7	CAWSDQLGEQYF	TGTGCCTGGAGTGATCAGCTTGGAGAGCAGTACTTC
TRBV10-3	-	-	TRBJ2-5	CASSSGPETQYF	TGTGCCAGCAGTTCCGGGCCAGAGACCCAGTACTTC
TRBV9	-	-	TRBJ2-3	CASSVEGAGDGTDTQYF	TGTGCCAGCAGCGTAGAGGGTGCAGGGGACGGCACAGATACGCAGTATTTT
TRBV6-5	-	TRBD1	TRBJ2-7	CASSYWPFTGDHYEQYF	TGTGCCAGCAGTTACTGGCCTTTTACAGGGGACCACTACGAGCAGTACTTC
TRBV6-5	few	TRBD1	TRBJ1-6	CASSYSTGNYSPLHF	TGTGCCAGCAGTTACTCGACAGGGAATTATTCACCCCTCCACTTT
TRBV6-1	-	-	TRBJ1-4	CASSQTSTNEKLFF	TGTGCCAGCAGCCAGACCTCAACTAATGAAAAACTGTTTTTT
TRBV10-3	once	-	TRBJ2-7	CASSYFRDKTYEQYF	TGTGCCAGCAGTTACTTCCGGGACAAGACCTACGAGCAGTACTTC
TRBV20-1	few	-	TRBJ2-4	CSARDHNGLAKNIQYF	TGCAGTGCTAGAGATCACAACGGACTAGCCAAAAACATTCAGTACTTC
TRBV25-1	-	TRBD2	TRBJ2-3	CASSVGTSTSGGWDTQYF	TGTGCCAGCAGTGTTGGGACTTCTACTAGCGGGGGTTGGGATACGCAGTATTTT
TRBV5-1	few	-	TRBJ2-1	CASSLVLAGPNEQFF	TGCGCCAGCAGCTTGGTTCTAGCAGGACCCAATGAGCAGTTCTTC
TRBV14	-	-	TRBJ2-1	CASSEVTLLYDEQFF	TGTGCCAGCAGCGAAGTCACCCTGCTCTACGATGAGCAGTTCTTC
TRBV7-2	-	TRBD2	TRBJ2-5	CASSSGLAGLSETQYF	TGTGCCAGCAGCTCGGGGCTAGCGGGGCTTTCGGAGACCCAGTACTTC
TRBV5-4	-	-	TRBJ2-1	CASSLVGGRDEQFF	TGTGCCAGCAGCTTGGTAGGGGGAAGGGATGAGCAGTTCTTC
TRBV19	many	-	TRBJ1-2	CASTPPGPRYNYGYTF	TGTGCCAGCACTCCGCCCGGGCCTCGCTATAACTATGGCTACACCTTC
TRBV4-1	many	-	TRBJ1-6	CASSQVGAGSPLHF	TGCGCCAGCAGCCAAGTCGGAGCCGGTTCACCCCTCCACTTT
TRBV24-1	-	-	TRBJ2-7	CATSDLGGSYEQYF	TGTGCCACCAGTGATTTAGGGGGGAGCTACGAGCAGTACTTC
TRBV3-1	-	-	TRBJ2-7	CASSQIHYEQYF	TGTGCCAGCAGCCAAATCCACTACGAGCAGTACTTC
TRBV11-2	few	TRBD2	TRBJ2-4	CASSFELAGGGDIQYF	TGTGCCAGCAGCTTTGAACTAGCGGGAGGCGGAGACATTCAGTACTTC
TRBV7-2	many	-	TRBJ2-7	CASSLAPSTNAYEQYF	TGTGCCAGCAGCTTAGCGCCCAGCACGAACGCCTACGAGCAGTACTTC
TRBV29-1	-	-	TRBJ1-2	CSVADRHYGYTF	TGCAGCGTTGCAGACAGGCACTATGGCTACACCTTC
TRBV5-1	many	-	TRBJ1-2	CASSPTQGRGYTF	TGCGCCAGCAGCCCGACCCAAGGACGCGGCTACACCTTC
TRBV19	many	-	TRBJ2-2	CASSILDGTGELFF	TGTGCCAGTAGTATTCTTGACGGAACCGGGGAGCTGTTTTTT
TRBV20-1	many	TRBD1	TRBJ1-5	CSALDRAQPQHF	TGCAGTGCACTGGACAGGGCACAGCCCCAGCATTTT